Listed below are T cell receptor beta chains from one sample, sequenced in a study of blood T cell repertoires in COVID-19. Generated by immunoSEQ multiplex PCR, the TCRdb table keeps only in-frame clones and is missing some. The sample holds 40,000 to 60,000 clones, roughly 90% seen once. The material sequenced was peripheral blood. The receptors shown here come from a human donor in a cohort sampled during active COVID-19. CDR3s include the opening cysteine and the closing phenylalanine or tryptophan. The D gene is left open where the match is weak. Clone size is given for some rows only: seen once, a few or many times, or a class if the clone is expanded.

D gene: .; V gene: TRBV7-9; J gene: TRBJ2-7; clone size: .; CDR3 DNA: TGTGCCAGCAGCCCACGCGTGACAGGCCGTGACGAGCAGTACTTC; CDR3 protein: CASSPRVTGRDEQYF
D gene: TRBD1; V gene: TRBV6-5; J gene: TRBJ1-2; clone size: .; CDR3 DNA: TGTGCCAGCAGTTCCGGGACAGGGGAAAGCAACTATGGCTACACCTTC; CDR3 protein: CASSSGTGESNYGYTF
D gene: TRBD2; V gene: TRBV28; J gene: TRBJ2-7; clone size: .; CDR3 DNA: TGTGCCAGCAAACGGACTAGCGGGAGCCACGAGCAGTACTTC; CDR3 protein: CASKRTSGSHEQYF
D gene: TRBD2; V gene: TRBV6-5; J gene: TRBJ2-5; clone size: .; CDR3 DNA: TGTGCCAGCAGGAACATAGCGGGTGGGGAGACCCAGTACTTC; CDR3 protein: CASRNIAGGETQYF
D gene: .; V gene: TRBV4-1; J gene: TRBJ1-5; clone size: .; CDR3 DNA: TGCGCCAGCGACACGCCCCCAGGGAATAGCAATCAGCCCCAGCATTTT; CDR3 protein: CASDTPPGNSNQPQHF
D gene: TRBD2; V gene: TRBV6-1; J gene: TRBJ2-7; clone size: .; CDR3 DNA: TGTGCCAGCAGTGAAGTTCCGGGAGGGGTCTACGAGCAGTACTTC; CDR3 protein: CASSEVPGGVYEQYF
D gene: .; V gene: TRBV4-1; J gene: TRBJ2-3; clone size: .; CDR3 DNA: TGCGCCAGCAGCCGGGAACCGGCGGGTCGCACAGATACGCAGTATTTT; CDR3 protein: CASSREPAGRTDTQYF
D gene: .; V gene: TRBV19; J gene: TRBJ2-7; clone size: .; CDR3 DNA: TGTGCCAGTAGTATAGATTCAGGGTACGAGCAGTACTTC; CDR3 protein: CASSIDSGYEQYF
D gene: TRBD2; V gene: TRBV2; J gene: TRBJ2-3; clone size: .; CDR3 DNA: TGTGCCAGCAAGGTAGCTAGCGGAGATACGCAGTATTTT; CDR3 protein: CASKVASGDTQYF
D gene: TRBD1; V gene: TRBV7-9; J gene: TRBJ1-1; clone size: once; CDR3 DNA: TGTGCCAGCAGCTTCGGACAGGGTGAAGCTTTCTTT; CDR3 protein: CASSFGQGEAFF
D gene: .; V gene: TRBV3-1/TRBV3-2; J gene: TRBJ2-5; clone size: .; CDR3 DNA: TGTGCCAGCAGCCAAGGGGCTAGCTGGGAGACCCAGTACTTC; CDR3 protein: CASSQGASWETQYF
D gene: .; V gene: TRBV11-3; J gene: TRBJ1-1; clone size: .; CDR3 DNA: TGTGCCAGCCGGGGGGACATGAACACTGAAGCTTTCTTT; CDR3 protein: CASRGDMNTEAFF
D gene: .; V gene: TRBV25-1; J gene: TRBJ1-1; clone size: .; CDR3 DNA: TGTGCCAGCAGTTTAACCCAGGGGAACACTGAAGCTTTCTTT; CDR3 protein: CASSLTQGNTEAFF
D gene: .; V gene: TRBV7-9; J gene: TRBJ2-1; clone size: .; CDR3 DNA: TGTGCCAGCAGCTTAGTCGCGGCTTCTGGTGAGCAGTTCTTC; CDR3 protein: CASSLVAASGEQFF
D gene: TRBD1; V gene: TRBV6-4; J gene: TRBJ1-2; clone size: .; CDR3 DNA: TGTGCCAGCAGTCCGGGACAGGGGAACTATGGCTACACCTTC; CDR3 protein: CASSPGQGNYGYTF
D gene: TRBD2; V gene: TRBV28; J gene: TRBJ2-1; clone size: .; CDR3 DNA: TGTGCCAGCAGTACCCTCACCCTTAGCGGGACCTTTAACAATGAGCAGTTCTTC; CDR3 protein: CASSTLTLSGTFNNEQFF
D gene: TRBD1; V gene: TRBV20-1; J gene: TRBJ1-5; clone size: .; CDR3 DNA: TGCAGTGCTAGTATGACAGGGGGCGCGGGTCAGCCCCAGCATTTT; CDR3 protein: CSASMTGGAGQPQHF
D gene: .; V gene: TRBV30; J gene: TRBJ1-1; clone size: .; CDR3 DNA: TGTGCCTGGAGTACGGGGTCTGGGCCTGAAGCTTTCTTT; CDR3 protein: CAWSTGSGPEAFF
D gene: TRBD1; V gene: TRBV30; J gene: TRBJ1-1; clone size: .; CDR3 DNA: TGTGCCTGGAGTGGGCTCTTGAGGACAGGGCGGAATAACACTGAAGCTTTCTTT; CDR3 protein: CAWSGLLRTGRNNTEAFF
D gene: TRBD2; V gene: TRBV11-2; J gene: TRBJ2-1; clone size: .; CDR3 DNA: TGTGCCAGCAGCTTATTGCCTAGCGGGTACAATGAGCAGTTCTTC; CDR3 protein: CASSLLPSGYNEQFF
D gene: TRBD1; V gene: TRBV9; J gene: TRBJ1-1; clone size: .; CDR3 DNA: TGTGCCAGCAGCGTAGACCCGACAGGGGTCACTGAAGCTTTCTTT; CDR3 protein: CASSVDPTGVTEAFF
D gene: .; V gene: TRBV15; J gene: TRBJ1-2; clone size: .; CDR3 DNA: TGTGCCACCAGCAGGGACTATCGGGGGGGCTACACCTTC; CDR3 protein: CATSRDYRGGYTF
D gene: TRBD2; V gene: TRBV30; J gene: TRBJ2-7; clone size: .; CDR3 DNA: TGTGCCTGGAGCGTTGGGACTAGCGGGTCCTACGAGCAGTACTTC; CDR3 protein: CAWSVGTSGSYEQYF
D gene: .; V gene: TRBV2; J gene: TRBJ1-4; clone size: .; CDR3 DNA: TGTGCCAGCAAGGGAGGAGGGGATGAAAAACTGTTTTTT; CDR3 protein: CASKGGGDEKLFF
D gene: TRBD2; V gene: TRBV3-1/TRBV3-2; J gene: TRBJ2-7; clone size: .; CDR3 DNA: TGTGCCAGCAGCAACGTAGCGGGTCCCTACGAGCAGTACTTC; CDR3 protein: CASSNVAGPYEQYF
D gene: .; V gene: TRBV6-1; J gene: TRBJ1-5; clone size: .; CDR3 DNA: TGTGCCAGCAGTGAATACGGGCAGCCCCAGCATTTT; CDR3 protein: CASSEYGQPQHF
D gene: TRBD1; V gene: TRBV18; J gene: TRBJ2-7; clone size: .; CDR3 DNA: TGTGCCAGCTCACCAGGCGGGACAGGGCTTTCCTACGAGCAGTACTTC; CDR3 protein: CASSPGGTGLSYEQYF
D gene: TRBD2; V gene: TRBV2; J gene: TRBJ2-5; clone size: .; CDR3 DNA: TGTGCCAGCAGTGAGGGTCGCGGGAGTCGAGAGACCCAGTACTTC; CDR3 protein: CASSEGRGSRETQYF
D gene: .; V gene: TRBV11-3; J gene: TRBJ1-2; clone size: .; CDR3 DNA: TGTGCCAGCAGCTTGGAGTTAAGCGGCTATGGCTACACCTTC; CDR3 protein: CASSLELSGYGYTF
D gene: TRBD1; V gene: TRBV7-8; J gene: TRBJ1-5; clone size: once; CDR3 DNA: TGTGCCAGCAGCCACGGGACAGGGGGGTTTCAGCCCCAGCATTTT; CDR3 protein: CASSHGTGGFQPQHF
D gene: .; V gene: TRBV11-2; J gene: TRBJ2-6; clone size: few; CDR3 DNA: TGTGCCAGCAGCTTGACCACAGGGACTGGGGCCAACGTCCTGACTTTC; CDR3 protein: CASSLTTGTGANVLTF
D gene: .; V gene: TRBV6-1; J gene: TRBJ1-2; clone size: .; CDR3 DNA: TGTGCCAGCAGTGAGGCAGGCTCGTCCTATGGCTACACCTTC; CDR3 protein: CASSEAGSSYGYTF
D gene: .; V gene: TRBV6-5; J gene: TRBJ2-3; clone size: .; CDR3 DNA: TGTGCCAGCAGTTACTCCAGGCCCGGGGTGGATACGCAGTATTTT; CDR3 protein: CASSYSRPGVDTQYF
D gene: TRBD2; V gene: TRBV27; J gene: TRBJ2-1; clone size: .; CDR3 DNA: TGTGCCAGCAGCCTAGGACTAGCGGGGACCAATGAGCAGTTCTTC; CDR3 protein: CASSLGLAGTNEQFF
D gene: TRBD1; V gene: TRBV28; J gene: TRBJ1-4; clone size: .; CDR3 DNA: TGTGCCAGCAGCCCGGACAGGGGCCGGAATGAAAAACTGTTTTTT; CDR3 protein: CASSPDRGRNEKLFF
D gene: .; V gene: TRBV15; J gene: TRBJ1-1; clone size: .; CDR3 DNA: TGTGCCACCAGCAGAGGAGGGCAAGGGGGCACTGAAGCTTTCTTT; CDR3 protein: CATSRGGQGGTEAFF
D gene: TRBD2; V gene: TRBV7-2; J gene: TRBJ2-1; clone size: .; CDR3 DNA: TGTGCCAGCAGCTTAGAGTTGGACGGGAGGGATTTCTACAATGAGCAGTTCTTC; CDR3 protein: CASSLELDGRDFYNEQFF
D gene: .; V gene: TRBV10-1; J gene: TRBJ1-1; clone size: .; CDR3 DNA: TGCGCCAGCAGTGATGAGACTTATACCCGAGCTTTCTTT; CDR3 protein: CASSDETYTRAFF